A selection of T cell receptor beta chains follows, all from one sample in a study of control samples from healthy donors and cancer patients. Profiled with immunoSEQ multiplex PCR; TCRdb holds only in-frame clones, not every one. The sample includes approximately 99,000 clones, approximately 84% of them seen just once. Specimen: blood. These TCRs come from a man aged 18 to 29 in good health. CDR3s include the opening cysteine and the closing phenylalanine or tryptophan. A D gene is named only where the DNA matches it firmly. A clone size is listed for some rows: how often the clone was seen (once, few, many), or a class if it is expanded.

V	size	D	J	CDR3	DNA
TRBV5-1	-	-	TRBJ2-2	CASRIQGNTGELFF	TGCGCCAGCCGAATACAGGGGAACACCGGGGAGCTGTTTTTT
TRBV7-9	-	-	TRBJ2-6	CASSPPPGRPGANVLTF	TGTGCCAGCAGCCCCCCCCCAGGGAGACCTGGGGCCAACGTCCTGACTTTC
TRBV30	-	-	TRBJ1-2	CAWSVQGRGRNYGYTF	TGTGCCTGGAGTGTACAGGGCAGGGGTCGTAACTATGGCTACACCTTC
TRBV19	-	-	TRBJ1-3	CASKRQGRNTIYF	TGTGCCAGTAAAAGGCAGGGTAGAAACACCATATATTTT
TRBV15	-	TRBD1	TRBJ1-2	CATSRDATGIFHGYTF	TGTGCCACCAGCAGAGACGCGACAGGGATCTTCCATGGCTACACCTTC
TRBV27	-	TRBD2	TRBJ2-7	CASSSLLAGSDEQYF	TGTGCCAGCAGTTCCCTACTAGCGGGGAGCGACGAGCAGTACTTC
TRBV7-9	-	TRBD1	TRBJ2-3	CASSSGQGLTDTQYF	TGTGCCAGCAGCTCGGGACAGGGATTGACAGATACGCAGTATTTT
TRBV5-1	-	TRBD1	TRBJ1-2	CASRPTGGDYGYTF	TGCGCCAGCAGACCAACAGGGGGCGACTATGGCTACACCTTC
TRBV15	-	TRBD1	TRBJ2-2	CATSRANRGGELFF	TGTGCCACCAGCAGAGCTAACAGGGGCGGGGAGCTGTTTTTT
TRBV27	-	-	TRBJ2-1	CASSPGHWSYNEQFF	TGTGCCAGCAGCCCGGGACACTGGTCCTACAATGAGCAGTTCTTC
TRBV7-6	-	-	TRBJ2-2	CASSLEGLDTGELFF	TGTGCCAGCAGCTTAGAGGGGTTAGACACCGGGGAGCTGTTTTTT
TRBV5-6	-	-	TRBJ1-2	CASSLGGYGYTF	TGTGCCAGCAGCCTCGGGGGGTATGGCTACACCTTC
TRBV6-5	few	TRBD1	TRBJ2-7	CASSNPGQSSYEQYF	TGTGCCAGCAGTAACCCGGGACAGAGCTCCTACGAGCAGTACTTC
TRBV9	-	-	TRBJ1-2	CASSVGGLSNYGYTF	TGTGCCAGCAGCGTAGGCGGACTTTCGAACTATGGCTACACCTTC
TRBV6-1	-	-	TRBJ1-1	CASSDALSALGAFF	TGTGCCAGCAGTGACGCTCTTTCGGCCCTGGGAGCTTTCTTT